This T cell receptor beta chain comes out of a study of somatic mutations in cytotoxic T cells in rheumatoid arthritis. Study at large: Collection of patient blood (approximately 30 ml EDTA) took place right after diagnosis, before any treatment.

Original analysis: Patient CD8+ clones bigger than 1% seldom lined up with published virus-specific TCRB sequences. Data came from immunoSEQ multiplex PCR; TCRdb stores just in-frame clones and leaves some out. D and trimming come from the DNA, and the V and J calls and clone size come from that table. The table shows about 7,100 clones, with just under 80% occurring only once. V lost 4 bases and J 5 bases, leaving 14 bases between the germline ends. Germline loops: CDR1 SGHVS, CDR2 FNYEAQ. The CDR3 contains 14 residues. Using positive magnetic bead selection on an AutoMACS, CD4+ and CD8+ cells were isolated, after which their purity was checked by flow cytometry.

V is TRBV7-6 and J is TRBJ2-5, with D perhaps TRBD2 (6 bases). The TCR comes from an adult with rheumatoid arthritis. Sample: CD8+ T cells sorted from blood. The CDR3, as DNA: TGTGCCAGCAGCTCGACGGCGGGATTGGAGACCCAGTACTTC. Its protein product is CASSSTAGLETQYF.